These 21 T cell receptor beta chains were all obtained from the same sample, sequenced in a study of cytomegalovirus exposure and HLA in healthy donors. The PCR used 60 Vbeta and 13 Jbeta primers. The method was immunoSEQ multiplex PCR; TCRdb's version includes in-frame clones alone and lacks a portion of them. The top ten hold about 1.7% of the sample, which has some 150,000 clones, 60% to 80% seen once. The material sequenced was PBMCs. The receptors originated from a female donor in good health and CMV-seronegative.

The rearrangement joins TRBV29-1 to TRBJ2-4; D gene ambiguous. The CDR3 covers 15 residues. Germline V gene data show CDR1 as SQVTM and CDR2 as ANQGSEA. The germline V and J ends were trimmed by 6 bases and 0 bases, with 15 bases remaining between them. Here the CDR3 DNA reads TGCAGCGTCTTGGGCAAACCGCTAGCCAAAAACATTCAGTACTTC. Amino acids: CSVLGKPLAKNIQYF.

The chain links TRBV15 to TRBJ2-7, with a possible D match to TRBD2 (5 bases). V lost 0 bases, J lost 5 bases, and 14 bases lay in between. The CDR3 loop spans 15 amino acids. The V gene's germline CDR1 is LNHNV and CDR2 YYDKDF (reference sequence). CDR3 loop: CATSRDEGVGHEQYF. The CDR3 DNA reads TGTGCCACCAGCAGAGATGAGGGTGTGGGTCACGAGCAGTACTTC. Full variable domain (missing parts from reference TRBV15 and TRBJ2-7): DAMVIQNPRYQVTQFGKPVTLSCSQTLNHNVMYWYQQKSSQAPKLLFHYYDKDFNNEADTPDNFQSRRPNTSFCFLDIRSPGLGDTAMYLCATSRDEGVGHEQYFGPGTRLTVT.

The CDR3 loop is CASSLGFRDRGLYEQYF. The CDR3 coding sequence is TGTGCCAGCAGCTTAGGGTTCCGGGACAGGGGGTTATACGAGCAGTACTTC. V is TRBV11-2 and J is TRBJ2-7, with TRBD1 matching 11 bases. The CDR3 has 17 residues. V shed 1 base, J shed 4 bases, and the junction held 9 bases outside the gene matches. Looked up from germline, CDR1 is SGHAT and CDR2 is FQNNGV.

This clone showed up just once. The V gene is TRBV7-9, the J gene TRBJ1-2; 8 bases agree with TRBD1. Germline-derived CDR1 and CDR2 are SEHNR and FQNEAQ (reference sequence). After removal of 5 bases from V and 5 bases from J, the junction contained 13 bases not matched to a gene. The CDR3 runs to 16 residues. The CDR3 sequence is CASSRGAGGAEYGYTF. In DNA form, the CDR3 reads TGTGCCAGCAGCCGGGGGGCAGGGGGCGCAGAGTATGGCTACACCTTC.

With regard to this clone: A junction boundary mismatches the germline segment, possibly from a read error. The genes are TRBV7-9 and TRBJ1-2, with 7 bases matching TRBD1. This CDR3 comprises 18 residues. Germline loops: CDR1 SEHNR, CDR2 FQNEAQ (reference sequence). The CDR3 reads CSSSSPSTGGQPRSDYTF. The CDR3 DNA sequence: TGTTCCAGCAGCTCCCCTTCCACTGGGGGACAGCCGAGAAGTGACTACACCTTC.

V and J are TRBV18 and TRBJ1-2, with D maybe TRBD1 (6 bases). There are 14 residues in the CDR3. V gave up 3 bases and J gave up 8 bases, with 16 bases separating them. Germline V CDR1 and CDR2: KGHSH, LQKENI. The CDR3 loop is CASSPTTVQGGYTF. In nucleotides, the CDR3 is TGTGCCAGCTCACCCACGACAGTTCAGGGGGGCTACACCTTC.

The chain uses TRBV7-9 and TRBJ2-5, with D unresolved. The end of the DNA aligns better with TRBJ2-7, so the J call may be wrong. This CDR3 contains 13 residues. In germline, CDR1 is SEHNR, CDR2 FQNEAQ (reference sequence). CDR3 DNA: TGTGCCAGCAGCTCCCCTCCCCCCTACGAGCAGTACTTC. Translation gives CASSSPPPYEQYF.

The V and J genes are TRBV5-1 and TRBJ2-7; 8 bases match TRBD2. The V gene's germline CDR1 is SGHRS and CDR2 YFSETQ. With V trimmed by 5 bases and J by 1 base, 8 bases remained unmatched. The CDR3 is 15 residues long. In DNA form, the CDR3 reads TGCGCCAGCAGGGCCGGACTAGCTCTTTCCTACGAGCAGTACTTC. Translation: CASRAGLALSYEQYF.

CDR3 loop: CASSSGLAGLTRTDTQYF. Here the CDR3 DNA reads TGTGCCAGCAGCTCTGGACTAGCGGGACTGACAAGGACAGATACGCAGTATTTT. The genes are TRBV5-4 and TRBJ2-3; 12 bases line up with TRBD2. The V gene end was trimmed by 3 bases and the J gene end by 3 bases; junction bases not matched to a gene: 11. This CDR3 is built from 18 residues. Looked up from germline, CDR1 is SGHNT and CDR2 is YYREEE (reference sequence).

Concerning this clone itself: The same CDR3 also results from other DNA sequences found in this sample. This chain uses TRBV10-2 with TRBJ1-3; 8 bases are a match to TRBD1. Germline trimming cut 4 bases from V and 1 base from J; bases unmatched to any gene: 3. CDR3 length equals 15 residues. The germline gives CDR1 WSHSY, CDR2 SAAADI. The CDR3 region is CASSVRTGSGNTIYF. The CDR3 bases are TGCGCCAGCAGTGTCCGGACAGGGTCTGGAAACACCATATATTTT.

The chain carries TRBV14 and TRBJ2-7; D is undetermined. V lost 0 bases and J lost 3, with 3 bases in between. The CDR3 runs to 12 residues. Germline V gene sequence: CDR1 SGHDN, CDR2 FVKESK. The CDR3 here is CASSQDYYEQYF. For the CDR3, the DNA is TGTGCCAGCAGCCAAGATTACTACGAGCAGTACTTC.

The chain employs TRBV19 and TRBJ2-5, with no clear D. The V end lost 5 bases, the J end lost 5 bases, and 12 bases lay between the germline ends. The CDR3 length is 13 residues. Germline CDR1 and CDR2: LNHDA and SQIVND (reference sequence). The CDR3 loop is CASSPGFWETQYF. In DNA, the CDR3 is TGTGCCAGTAGTCCCGGTTTTTGGGAGACCCAGTACTTC.

J is TRBJ2-3 and V is TRBV9; 13 bases align to TRBD2. Per germline, CDR1 SGDLS and CDR2 YYNGEE. The CDR3 is made up of 16 amino acids. Trimming at V came to 2 bases and at J to 5 bases, leaving 5 bases not matched to a gene. CDR3 region: CASSVGTSGAGDTQYF. In nucleotides, the CDR3 is TGTGCCAGCAGCGTGGGGACTAGCGGGGCCGGAGATACGCAGTATTTT.

This chain joins TRBV7-9 and TRBJ1-2; a possible D gene is TRBD1 (5 bases). The CDR3 sequence is 16 residues long. Per the germline V gene, CDR1 is SEHNR and CDR2 is FQNEAQ (reference sequence). The germline V and J ends were trimmed by 3 bases and 6 bases, with 20 bases remaining between them. CDR3 bases: TGTGCCAGCAGCTTTTTGGGGCGACTCAACTGGGATGGCTACACCTTC. This sequence encodes CASSFLGRLNWDGYTF.

The chain recombines TRBV14 with TRBJ1-2; 9 nucleotides line up with TRBD1. After removal of 6 bases from V and 2 bases from J, the junction contained 10 bases not matched to a gene. The CDR3 loop spans 16 amino acids. Germline CDR1 is SGHDN and CDR2 is FVKESK. For the CDR3, the DNA is TGTGCCAGCAGACCTACCGGGACAGGGCTAAACTATGGCTACACCTTC. It is translated as CASRPTGTGLNYGYTF.

This rearrangement joins TRBV27 to TRBJ2-7; 9 bases align to TRBD1. Germline CDR1 reads MNHEY; CDR2 reads SMNVEV (reference sequence). The CDR3 length is 16 residues. V dropped 3 bases and J dropped 2; count of bases not matched to a gene: 8. For the CDR3, the DNA is TGTGCCAGCAGTTTGAAAGGGGACAGGGCCCCCTACGAGCAGTACTTC. Translating it yields CASSLKGDRAPYEQYF.

The chain couples TRBV4-1 to TRBJ1-5, with 7 bases aligning to TRBD1. Unmatched junction bases numbered 9, after V lost 1 base and J lost 15 bases. There are 13 residues in the CDR3. Per germline, CDR1 MGHRA and CDR2 YSYEKL. The CDR3 DNA sequence: TGCGCCAGCAGCCAAGGGGTTGACAGGGAGTTGCATTTT. Translating gives CASSQGVDRELHF.

The chain recombines TRBV10-1 with TRBJ2-7; D perhaps matches TRBD1 (7 bases). Trimming stripped 0 bases from V and 4 bases from J, with 13 bases between. This CDR3 is built from 15 residues. The V gene's germline CDR1 is WNHNN and CDR2 SYGVQD (reference sequence). The CDR3 DNA reads as TGCGCCAGCAGTGAGTCCGAGGGGGCGGGGTACGAGCAGTACTTC. Amino acid sequence: CASSESEGAGYEQYF.

V usage is TRBV7-3 and J usage is TRBJ1-1, with D possibly being TRBD1 (6 bases). V was pared by 5 bases and J by 3 bases, with 10 bases between. This CDR3 region has 13 residues. The germline V gene has CDR1 SGHTA and CDR2 FQGTGA. CDR3 bases: TGTGCCAGCAGCACCAGGGGCGACACTGAAGCTTTCTTT. Translation gives CASSTRGDTEAFF.

This rearrangement joins TRBV5-1 to TRBJ2-1; 7 bases agree with TRBD2. The CDR3 totals 17 residues. Looked up from germline, CDR1 is SGHRS and CDR2 is YFSETQ. With V trimmed by 3 bases and J by 6 bases, 15 bases remained unmatched. CDR3 in DNA: TGCGCCAGCAGCTCCTTACCCGCGAGGACTAGTCTCAATGAGCAGTTCTTC. It specifies CASSSLPARTSLNEQFF.

This clone is a singleton in its sample. This rearrangement joins TRBV5-1 to TRBJ2-2, with 8 nucleotides matching TRBD1. The germline V gene encodes CDR1 SGHRS and CDR2 YFSETQ. This CDR3 is 20 amino acids long. The V gene end was trimmed by 0 bases and the J gene end by 5 bases; junction bases not matched to a gene: 18. CDR3 sequence: CASSLDFDLTGDRGTGELFF. The CDR3, as DNA: TGCGCCAGCAGCTTGGATTTTGATCTTACGGGAGACAGGGGAACCGGGGAGCTGTTTTTT.